Listed below are T cell receptor beta chains from one sample, sequenced in a study of blood T cell repertoires in COVID-19. Only in-frame clones appear in the TCRdb table, and some are missing; sequencing was by immunoSEQ multiplex PCR. The sample holds some 280,000 clones; 75% to 90% are singletons and the top ten take approximately 3%. The source material was peripheral blood. The receptors originated from a young woman with active or convalescent COVID-19. Both conserved end residues are trimmed from each CDR3. D genes are given only for firm matches.

>TRBJ1-1|.|TRBV28
ASSFTGKREAF
>TRBJ2-1|TRBD2|TRBV24-1
ATSGGANEQF
>TRBJ2-5|.|TRBV29-1
SVALVQETQY
>TRBJ1-1|.|TRBV5-8
ASSFQGFRNTEAF
>TRBJ2-7|.|TRBV4-2
ASSQAGVSSYEQY
>TRBJ2-5|TRBD2|TRBV5-6
ASTRGGYRGITEETQY
>TRBJ1-2|.|TRBV6-2/TRBV6-3
ASSALGRGPGYT
>TRBJ2-1|TRBD2|TRBV6-1
ASSVGTSGWSSYNEQF
>TRBJ2-7|TRBD2|TRBV30
ACRTALAGASEN
>TRBJ1-3|.|TRBV28
ASSRDGVNTIY
>TRBJ2-2|TRBD1|TRBV3-1/TRBV3-2
ASRDRVTTGELF
>TRBJ1-2|.|TRBV7-2
ASSPSTIYGYT
>TRBJ1-1|.|TRBV5-5
ASSSERLNTEAF
>TRBJ1-3|.|TRBV15
ATSSAGINTIY
>TRBJ2-3|.|TRBV11-2
ASRQGGPYTDTQY
>TRBJ1-6|.|TRBV5-1
ASSLGGENSPLH
>TRBJ1-2|TRBD1|TRBV29-1
SVARGQGGYGYT
>TRBJ1-2|.|TRBV5-6
ASNWGGSIYGYT
>TRBJ2-3|TRBD1|TRBV9
ASSRTGGGTDTQY
>TRBJ1-2|.|TRBV5-6
ASSPPSLTGNYGYT
>TRBJ2-7|.|TRBV7-2
ASSFWGDGGSYEQY
>TRBJ2-7|.|TRBV29-1
SVGTRTYEQY
>TRBJ1-4|TRBD1|TRBV24-1
ATPGQRNEKLF
>TRBJ1-1|.|TRBV7-8
ASSLRNQRLNTEAF
>TRBJ1-4|.|TRBV4-1
ASSLASTAYNEKLF
>TRBJ2-7|TRBD1|TRBV29-1
SVADRGFRYEQY
>TRBJ2-7|.|TRBV7-6
ASSLKSGLDEQY
>TRBJ2-6|TRBD1|TRBV19
ASSRQGATGANVLT
>TRBJ2-1|TRBD2|TRBV19
ASSVTSGPYNEQF
>TRBJ1-2|TRBD1|TRBV29-1
SGGGDRGMDGYT
>TRBJ1-1|.|TRBV7-2
ASSQQIVVSEAF
>TRBJ1-1|TRBD1|TRBV9
ASSVMEGQGLAF
>TRBJ1-5|.|TRBV27
ASSPFFEGWPQH
>TRBJ2-3|TRBD2|TRBV5-1
ASSAGGLAGGRTDTQY
>TRBJ1-1|TRBD1|TRBV2
ASSNRGGATEAF
>TRBJ1-5|.|TRBV21-1
ASSGQGNQPQH
>TRBJ1-3|.|TRBV5-1
ASSSGGGALSGNTIY
>TRBJ1-5|.|TRBV12-3/TRBV12-4
ASSVNNQPQH
>TRBJ1-1|.|TRBV12-5
ASGLSLTARDTEAF
>TRBJ2-3|TRBD1|TRBV4-1
ASSQVGTGSTDTQY
>TRBJ1-5|.|TRBV19
ASSTTRDQPQH
>TRBJ2-3|TRBD2|TRBV2
ASRPGLAGGLDTQY
>TRBJ2-3|.|TRBV5-1
ASSLERGISTDTQY
>TRBJ1-5|.|TRBV2
ASSPEGGIQPQH
>TRBJ1-2|TRBD1|TRBV6-5
ASSYSRTGNGYT
>TRBJ1-2|.|TRBV21-1
ARPQEGYGYT
>TRBJ1-6|TRBD1|TRBV2
ASSEIRTGRTPLH
>TRBJ2-1|.|TRBV7-2
ASSPGRIGKTQF